The sequence of this T cell receptor beta chain was determined in a study of blood T cells in healthy people across ages. This clonotype came up many times. Trimming shortened V by 4 bases and J by 0 bases, and 6 bases separated the two germline ends. This CDR3 spans 13 amino acids. The germline V gene encodes CDR1 SGHRS and CDR2 YFSETQ. The second PCR ran about 6 to 12 cycles with a sample-barcoded 5' primer and J-beta primers. A single record per CDR3 protein comes from TCRdb applying MiXCR to the 5' RACE reads. Seen here are 600,000 to 650,000 distinct CDR3 sequences, 45% to 65% observed once, and the top ten hold 30% to 40%.

The V and J genes are TRBV5-1 and TRBJ2-3; a possible D gene is TRBD1 (6 bases). The sequence derives from a man aged 55-75 years in good health. The sequencing sample was made of blood. The CDR3 here is CASSGQSTDTQYF. For the CDR3, the DNA is TGCGCCAGCAGCGGACAGAGCACAGATACGCAGTATTTT. Full variable domain (missing parts from reference TRBV5-1 and TRBJ2-3): KAGVTQTPRYLIKTRGQQVTLSCSPISGHRSVSWYQQTPGQGLQFLFEYFSETQRNKGNFPGRFSGRQFSNSRSEMNVSTLELGDSALYLCASSGQSTDTQYFGPGTRLTVL.